Following are 7 T cell receptor beta chains from one sample sequenced in a study of T-cell reconstitution after alpha-beta-depleted transplantation in children. The TCRbeta library was prepared with unique molecular identifiers. TCRdb processed the PCR reads anew with MiXCR; each CDR3 protein has one entry. The data contain over 90,000 distinct CDR3 sequences, roughly 7.2% of them singletons. The sample consisted of PBMCs, taken before TCRalphabeta/CD19-depleted stem cell transplant. These receptors came from a boy aged 2 to 10 with acute lymphoblastic leukemia, due to receive a stem cell transplant.

There are a few counts of this clonotype. This rearrangement joins TRBV3-1 to TRBJ2-1, with TRBD1 identical over 8 bases. The CDR3 sequence is 16 residues long. Germline V lookup: CDR1 LGHDT, CDR2 YNNKEL (reference sequence). Germline trimming cut 4 bases from V and 3 bases from J; bases unmatched to any gene: 8. The CDR3 nucleotides are TGTGCCAGCAGCCCTGGACAGGGACTCAACTACAATGAGCAGTTCTTC. Residues: CASSPGQGLNYNEQFF.

The rearrangement links TRBV7-9 to TRBJ1-1; possibly TRBD1 for D (6 bases). Germline V gene data show CDR1 as SEHNR and CDR2 as FQNEAQ (reference sequence). V gave up 5 bases and J gave up 8 bases, with 18 bases separating them. The CDR3 runs 14 residues. CDR3 DNA: TGTGCCAGCAGCCCCCTCGGACAGCTACAGGAAGCTTTCTTT. Amino acids: CASSPLGQLQEAFF.

In this sample, this clonotype turned up a few times. J is TRBJ2-4 and V is TRBV11-3, with D possibly matching TRBD1 (6 bases). This CDR3 is 17 amino acids long. Germline CDR1 is SGHNT and CDR2 is YENEEA. Trimming cost V 6 bases and J 1 base, with 19 bases left between them. The CDR3 is CASSQRPYRVAKNIQYF. The CDR3 DNA sequence: TGTGCCAGCAGTCAAAGACCCTACAGGGTCGCCAAAAACATTCAGTACTTC.

This clonotype was seen at least ten times. This chain joins TRBV12-3 or TRBV12-4 and TRBJ2-7; D unresolved. This CDR3 has 13 amino acids. Trimming removed 3 bases from V and 0 bases from J, with 6 bases in between. CDR3 residues: CASSLSTSYEQYF. The CDR3 DNA follows: TGTGCCAGCAGTTTGAGTACCTCCTACGAGCAGTACTTC.

The chain recombines TRBV5-8 with TRBJ1-2; D possibly corresponds to TRBD1 (5 bases). The CDR3 runs 15 residues. Trimming removed 3 bases at V and 1 base at J, with 13 bases between. Germline-derived CDR1 and CDR2 are SGHTS and YDEGEE. CDR3 residues: CASSSGRDFNYGYTF. The CDR3, as DNA: TGTGCCAGCAGCTCGGGTCGGGACTTTAACTATGGCTACACCTTC.

The V and J genes are TRBV13 and TRBJ2-7, with D perhaps matching TRBD2 (5 bases). CDR3 length: 12 residues. Germline lookup yields CDR1 PRHDT and CDR2 FYEKMQ (reference sequence). Trimming left V 0 bases short and J 12 bases short, with 12 bases between. CDR3 DNA: TGTGCCAGCAGCTTAGGGGACTTCCTACCGTACTTC. Amino acid sequence: CASSLGDFLPYF.

This clonotype was counted at least ten times. The gene calls are TRBV5-1 and TRBJ2-2; D gene ambiguous. Trimming shortened V by 0 bases and J by 4 bases, and 10 bases separated the two germline ends. The CDR3 runs 15 residues. Germline V lookup: CDR1 SGHRS, CDR2 YFSETQ. CDR3 region: CASSLATLGTGELFF. The CDR3 coding sequence is TGCGCCAGCAGCTTGGCTACCCTCGGCACCGGGGAGCTGTTTTTT.